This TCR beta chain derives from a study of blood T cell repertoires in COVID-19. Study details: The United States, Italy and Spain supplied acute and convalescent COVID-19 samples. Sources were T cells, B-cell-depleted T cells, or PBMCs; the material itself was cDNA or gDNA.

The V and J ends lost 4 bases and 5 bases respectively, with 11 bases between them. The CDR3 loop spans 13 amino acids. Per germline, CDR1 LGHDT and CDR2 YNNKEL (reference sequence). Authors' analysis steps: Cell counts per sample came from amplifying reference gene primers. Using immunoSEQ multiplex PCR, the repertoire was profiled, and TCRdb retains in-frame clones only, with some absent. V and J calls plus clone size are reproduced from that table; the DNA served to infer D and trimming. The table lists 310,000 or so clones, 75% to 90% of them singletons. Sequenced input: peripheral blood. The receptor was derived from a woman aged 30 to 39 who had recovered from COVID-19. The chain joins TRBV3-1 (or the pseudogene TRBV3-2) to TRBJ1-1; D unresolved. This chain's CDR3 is CASSPQSDTEAFF. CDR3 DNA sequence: TGTGCCAGCAGCCCCCAATCAGATACTGAAGCTTTCTTT.